This is a list of T cell receptor beta chains from one sample in a study of vaccination and CD4 T cells after COVID-19. These receptors have no identified antigens. TCRdb independently ran MiXCR on the PCR reads; one entry per CDR3 protein. This repertoire shows under 25,000 distinct CDR3 sequences, roughly a quarter found once; its top ten account for approximately 10%. Input material: cultured CD4+ T cells from blood. These TCRs come from a human donor with COVID-19. Both conserved end residues are part of each CDR3. D genes are given only for firm matches. A row's size may be missing; if present it is once, few, many or a size class.

V gene: TRBV7-6; D gene: .; clone size: .; J gene: TRBJ1-1; CDR3 length: 15; CDR3 protein: CASSLAWRGDTEAFF; CDR3 DNA: TGTGCCAGCAGCTTAGCTTGGCGAGGGGACACTGAAGCTTTCTTT
V gene: TRBV7-2; D gene: .; clone size: few; J gene: TRBJ1-1; CDR3 length: 13; CDR3 protein: CASSPNQDTEAFF; CDR3 DNA: TGTGCCAGCAGCCCCAATCAGGACACTGAAGCTTTCTTT
V gene: TRBV6-2/TRBV6-3; D gene: .; clone size: .; J gene: TRBJ2-2; CDR3 length: 16; CDR3 protein: CASSYSRGEKYGELFF; CDR3 DNA: TGTGCCAGCAGTTACTCCAGGGGAGAAAAATACGGGGAGCTGTTTTTT
V gene: TRBV15; D gene: TRBD2; clone size: .; J gene: TRBJ2-5; CDR3 length: 17; CDR3 protein: CATSRDLGGGARETQYF; CDR3 DNA: TGTGCCACCAGCAGAGATTTGGGCGGGGGGGCCAGAGAGACCCAGTACTTC
V gene: TRBV7-6; D gene: .; clone size: few; J gene: TRBJ2-2; CDR3 length: 15; CDR3 protein: CASSSQSGVTGELFF; CDR3 DNA: TGTGCCAGCAGTTCCCAGTCAGGGGTAACCGGGGAGCTGTTTTTT
V gene: TRBV20-1; D gene: .; clone size: .; J gene: TRBJ1-2; CDR3 length: 15; CDR3 protein: CSARDIGGAVYGYTF; CDR3 DNA: TGCAGTGCTAGAGATATCGGGGGTGCGGTCTATGGCTACACCTTC
V gene: TRBV2; D gene: TRBD1; clone size: .; J gene: TRBJ2-7; CDR3 length: 13; CDR3 protein: CASPGQGAREQYF; CDR3 DNA: TGTGCCAGCCCGGGACAGGGGGCTCGAGAGCAGTACTTC
V gene: TRBV11-2; D gene: .; clone size: .; J gene: TRBJ2-3; CDR3 length: 15; CDR3 protein: CASSLGGPNTDTQYF; CDR3 DNA: TGTGCCAGCAGTTTAGGGGGGCCTAACACAGATACGCAGTATTTT
V gene: TRBV15; D gene: .; clone size: .; J gene: TRBJ2-3; CDR3 length: 15; CDR3 protein: CATSATGYPTDTQYF; CDR3 DNA: TGTGCCACCAGCGCCACAGGGTACCCCACAGATACGCAGTATTTT
V gene: TRBV10-3; D gene: TRBD1; clone size: .; J gene: TRBJ2-3; CDR3 length: 16; CDR3 protein: CAISDGDRGTGDTQYF; CDR3 DNA: TGTGCCATCAGTGATGGGGACAGGGGGACCGGAGATACGCAGTATTTT
V gene: TRBV30; D gene: .; clone size: .; J gene: TRBJ1-6; CDR3 length: 16; CDR3 protein: CAWSVPTGSDNSPLHF; CDR3 DNA: TGTGCCTGGAGTGTACCCACGGGCTCCGATAATTCACCCCTCCACTTT
V gene: TRBV15; D gene: .; clone size: .; J gene: TRBJ1-5; CDR3 length: 16; CDR3 protein: CATSREIGGSGQPQHF; CDR3 DNA: TGTGCCACCAGCAGGGAAATTGGGGGGTCAGGTCAGCCCCAGCATTTT
V gene: TRBV6-1; D gene: .; clone size: .; J gene: TRBJ2-1; CDR3 length: 15; CDR3 protein: CASTTGLPPSNEQFF; CDR3 DNA: TGTGCCAGCACAACCGGACTGCCCCCCTCCAATGAGCAGTTCTTC
V gene: TRBV20-1; D gene: .; clone size: .; J gene: TRBJ1-2; CDR3 length: 15; CDR3 protein: CSARDREDANYGYTF; CDR3 DNA: TGCAGTGCTAGAGACCGGGAGGACGCGAACTATGGCTACACCTTC
V gene: TRBV10-3; D gene: .; clone size: few; J gene: TRBJ2-3; CDR3 length: 14; CDR3 protein: CAISAGGLTDTQYF; CDR3 DNA: TGTGCCATCTCTGCGGGTGGACTCACAGATACGCAGTATTTT
V gene: TRBV6-4; D gene: TRBD1; clone size: .; J gene: TRBJ1-5; CDR3 length: 14; CDR3 protein: CASSVTGGGQPQHF; CDR3 DNA: TGTGCCAGCAGTGTAACAGGGGGCGGTCAGCCCCAGCATTTT
V gene: TRBV19; D gene: TRBD1; clone size: few; J gene: TRBJ1-6; CDR3 length: 15; CDR3 protein: CASSTGGSYNSPLHF; CDR3 DNA: TGTGCCAGTAGTACAGGGGGCTCCTATAATTCACCCCTCCACTTT
V gene: TRBV24-1; D gene: TRBD2; clone size: few; J gene: TRBJ2-3; CDR3 length: 16; CDR3 protein: CATSAGWLAGTDTQYF; CDR3 DNA: TGTGCCACCAGTGCCGGGTGGCTAGCGGGCACAGATACGCAGTATTTT
V gene: TRBV20-1; D gene: TRBD2; clone size: .; J gene: TRBJ2-7; CDR3 length: 12; CDR3 protein: CSATLSGGEQYF; CDR3 DNA: TGCAGTGCTACTCTTAGCGGGGGCGAGCAGTACTTC
V gene: TRBV19; D gene: .; clone size: .; J gene: TRBJ2-7; CDR3 length: 14; CDR3 protein: CASSIQGNSYEQYF; CDR3 DNA: TGTGCCAGTAGTATTCAGGGAAACTCCTACGAGCAGTACTTC
V gene: TRBV7-9; D gene: TRBD1; clone size: .; J gene: TRBJ2-2; CDR3 length: 18; CDR3 protein: CASSHNRLGTEFTGELFF; CDR3 DNA: TGTGCCAGCAGCCACAACCGACTCGGGACAGAATTCACCGGGGAGCTGTTTTTT
V gene: TRBV11-3; D gene: TRBD2; clone size: .; J gene: TRBJ2-5; CDR3 length: 16; CDR3 protein: CASSLHSSGGAETQYF; CDR3 DNA: TGTGCCAGCAGCTTACATTCTAGCGGGGGGGCCGAGACCCAGTACTTC
V gene: TRBV5-4; D gene: .; clone size: .; J gene: TRBJ2-1; CDR3 length: 16; CDR3 protein: CASSLGGSTGYNEQFF; CDR3 DNA: TGTGCCAGCAGCTTGGGTGGGTCCACAGGGTACAATGAGCAGTTCTTC
V gene: TRBV5-1; D gene: TRBD1; clone size: .; J gene: TRBJ2-5; CDR3 length: 14; CDR3 protein: CASSLTGVRETQYF; CDR3 DNA: TGCGCCAGCAGCTTAACAGGGGTTCGAGAGACCCAGTACTTC
V gene: TRBV24-1; D gene: .; clone size: .; J gene: TRBJ1-1; CDR3 length: 12; CDR3 protein: CATSRGRSEAFF; CDR3 DNA: TGTGCCACCAGCCGGGGGAGGTCTGAAGCTTTCTTT
V gene: TRBV12-3/TRBV12-4; D gene: .; clone size: .; J gene: TRBJ1-4; CDR3 length: 15; CDR3 protein: CASSLGGGAHEKLFF; CDR3 DNA: TGTGCCAGCAGCCTCGGCGGGGGGGCGCATGAAAAACTGTTTTTT
V gene: TRBV5-5; D gene: .; clone size: .; J gene: TRBJ1-2; CDR3 length: 15; CDR3 protein: CASSVGQIANYGYTF; CDR3 DNA: TGTGCCAGCAGCGTGGGACAAATCGCTAACTATGGCTACACCTTC
V gene: TRBV28; D gene: .; clone size: once; J gene: TRBJ2-7; CDR3 length: 12; CDR3 protein: CASRGQTSGQYF; CDR3 DNA: TGTGCCAGCAGAGGACAGACCTCCGGGCAGTACTTC
V gene: TRBV4-1; D gene: .; clone size: few; J gene: TRBJ1-1; CDR3 length: 16; CDR3 protein: CASSQPRLDGNTEAFF; CDR3 DNA: TGCGCCAGCAGCCAACCCCGGTTAGACGGGAACACTGAAGCTTTCTTT
V gene: TRBV6-2/TRBV6-3; D gene: .; clone size: medium-sized; J gene: TRBJ1-2; CDR3 length: 14; CDR3 protein: CASSAGAARYGYTF; CDR3 DNA: TGTGCCAGCAGTGCAGGGGCCGCTCGCTATGGCTACACCTTC
V gene: TRBV20-1; D gene: .; clone size: .; J gene: TRBJ2-3; CDR3 length: 14; CDR3 protein: CSASFGTLTDTQYF; CDR3 DNA: TGCAGTGCTAGTTTTGGGACACTCACAGATACGCAGTATTTT
V gene: TRBV7-2; D gene: .; clone size: few; J gene: TRBJ2-5; CDR3 length: 14; CDR3 protein: CASSLEVAVETQYF; CDR3 DNA: TGTGCCAGCAGCTTAGAGGTAGCGGTGGAGACCCAGTACTTC
V gene: TRBV7-2; D gene: TRBD1; clone size: .; J gene: TRBJ2-1; CDR3 length: 14; CDR3 protein: CASSLGTGGNEQFF; CDR3 DNA: TGTGCCAGCAGCTTAGGGACAGGGGGAAATGAGCAGTTCTTC
V gene: TRBV28; D gene: TRBD1; clone size: few; J gene: TRBJ2-2; CDR3 length: 15; CDR3 protein: CASSLRTGGMGELFF; CDR3 DNA: TGTGCCAGCAGTTTAAGAACAGGGGGTATGGGGGAGCTGTTTTTT
V gene: TRBV6-1; D gene: TRBD2; clone size: .; J gene: TRBJ2-3; CDR3 length: 17; CDR3 protein: CASSEAAAGGSGDTQYF; CDR3 DNA: TGTGCCAGCAGTGAAGCCGCAGCGGGGGGGTCAGGAGATACGCAGTATTTT
V gene: TRBV6-5; D gene: .; clone size: few; J gene: TRBJ1-1; CDR3 length: 16; CDR3 protein: CASSYVLISQPTEAFF; CDR3 DNA: TGTGCCAGCAGTTACGTATTGATTTCACAACCCACTGAAGCTTTCTTT
V gene: TRBV5-8; D gene: TRBD1; clone size: few; J gene: TRBJ2-1; CDR3 length: 15; CDR3 protein: CASSLRTGRYNEQFF; CDR3 DNA: TGTGCCAGCTCCCTTCGGACAGGGAGATACAATGAGCAGTTCTTC
V gene: TRBV6-5; D gene: TRBD1; clone size: few; J gene: TRBJ1-2; CDR3 length: 18; CDR3 protein: CASSYRTQPGQGNYGYTF; CDR3 DNA: TGTGCCAGCAGTTACCGGACCCAACCGGGACAGGGCAACTATGGCTACACCTTC
V gene: TRBV25-1; D gene: .; clone size: .; J gene: TRBJ2-6; CDR3 length: 15; CDR3 protein: CASSDKPSGANVLTF; CDR3 DNA: TGTGCCAGCAGTGACAAACCCTCTGGGGCCAACGTCCTGACTTTC
V gene: TRBV11-1; D gene: .; clone size: .; J gene: TRBJ2-7; CDR3 length: 14; CDR3 protein: CASSSRGGTYEQYF; CDR3 DNA: TGTGCCAGCAGTAGCAGGGGAGGGACCTACGAGCAGTACTTC
V gene: TRBV11-2; D gene: .; clone size: .; J gene: TRBJ2-7; CDR3 length: 14; CDR3 protein: CASSPGGWEYEQYF; CDR3 DNA: TGTGCCAGCAGCCCCGGTGGTTGGGAGTACGAGCAGTACTTC
V gene: TRBV2; D gene: .; clone size: .; J gene: TRBJ2-7; CDR3 length: 12; CDR3 protein: CASIGGSYEQYF; CDR3 DNA: TGTGCCAGCATAGGGGGGTCCTACGAGCAGTACTTC
V gene: TRBV6-1; D gene: TRBD1; clone size: medium-sized; J gene: TRBJ1-2; CDR3 length: 14; CDR3 protein: CASSAAGTAWGYTF; CDR3 DNA: TGTGCCAGCAGTGCAGCCGGGACAGCTTGGGGCTACACCTTC
V gene: TRBV7-9; D gene: TRBD2; clone size: few; J gene: TRBJ2-1; CDR3 length: 13; CDR3 protein: CASSSPGRPKQFF; CDR3 DNA: TGTGCCAGCAGCTCCCCCGGGAGGCCGAAGCAGTTCTTC
V gene: TRBV27; D gene: .; clone size: .; J gene: TRBJ2-5; CDR3 length: 15; CDR3 protein: CASSLTRASQETQYF; CDR3 DNA: TGTGCCAGCAGTTTGACGCGGGCGTCACAAGAGACCCAGTACTTC
V gene: TRBV7-2; D gene: TRBD2; clone size: .; J gene: TRBJ2-1; CDR3 length: 17; CDR3 protein: CASSLRVTSGRVNEQFF; CDR3 DNA: TGTGCCAGCAGCCTACGTGTGACTAGCGGGAGAGTTAATGAGCAGTTCTTC
V gene: TRBV20-1; D gene: .; clone size: .; J gene: TRBJ2-7; CDR3 length: 13; CDR3 protein: CSASAQGTYEQYF; CDR3 DNA: TGCAGTGCTAGCGCCCAGGGAACCTACGAGCAGTACTTC
V gene: TRBV6-1; D gene: .; clone size: .; J gene: TRBJ2-5; CDR3 length: 15; CDR3 protein: CASSPPLRGRETQYF; CDR3 DNA: TGTGCCAGCAGTCCGCCTCTCCGGGGGAGAGAGACCCAGTACTTC
V gene: TRBV12-3/TRBV12-4; D gene: .; clone size: few; J gene: TRBJ2-3; CDR3 length: 13; CDR3 protein: CASSLDYTDTQYF; CDR3 DNA: TGTGCCAGCAGTTTAGATTACACAGATACGCAGTATTTT
V gene: TRBV3-1; D gene: .; clone size: .; J gene: TRBJ1-1; CDR3 length: 15; CDR3 protein: CASSQFTGCDTEAFF; CDR3 DNA: TGTGCCAGCAGCCAATTTACGGGTTGTGACACTGAAGCTTTCTTT